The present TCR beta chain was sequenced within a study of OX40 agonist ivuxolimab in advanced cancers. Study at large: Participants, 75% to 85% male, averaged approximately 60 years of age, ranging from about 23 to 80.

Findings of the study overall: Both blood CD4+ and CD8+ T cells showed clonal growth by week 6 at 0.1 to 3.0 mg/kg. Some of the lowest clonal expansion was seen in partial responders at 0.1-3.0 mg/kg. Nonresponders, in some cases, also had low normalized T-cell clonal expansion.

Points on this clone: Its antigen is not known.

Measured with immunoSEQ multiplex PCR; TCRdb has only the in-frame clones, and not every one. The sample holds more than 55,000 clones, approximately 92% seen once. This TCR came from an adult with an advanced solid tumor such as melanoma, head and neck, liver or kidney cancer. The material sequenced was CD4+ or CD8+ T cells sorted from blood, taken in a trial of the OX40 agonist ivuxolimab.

The CDR3 is CASSLGGSQNIQYF. Written as DNA, the CDR3 is TGTGCCAGCAGCTTAGGCGGGTCCCAAAACATTCAGTACTTC. The rearrangement joins TRBV7-3 to TRBJ2-4; tentatively, D is TRBD2 (5 bases). V shed 2 bases and J shed 5 bases, with 10 bases lying between them. CDR3 length equals 14 residues. The germline V gene has CDR1 SGHTA and CDR2 FQGTGA. The full variable domain, with the rest looked up from reference TRBV7-3 and TRBJ2-4, is GAGVSQTPSNKVTEKGKYVELRCDPISGHTALYWYRQSLGQGPEFLIYFQGTGAADDSGLPNDRFFAVRPEGSVSTLKIQRTERGDSAVYLCASSLGGSQNIQYFGAGTRLSVL.